Following are 5 T cell receptor beta chains from one sample sequenced in a study of vaccination and CD4 T cells after COVID-19 (dated by TCRdb to between 2022 and 2023). This specimen's treatment or condition label, per the study, means: approximately 11-day PBMC culture with coronavirus spike peptide pools or control peptides (ViraFEST assay). Receptors were amplified or captured by PCR. Sequencing was performed on an Illumina iSeq 100. At the Johns Hopkins FTIC core, DNA from the cultured CD4+ T cells underwent TCR sequencing with the Oncomine TCR Beta short-read assay. TCRdb redid the processing of the public reads, applying fastp at Q25 and MiXCR, and retained in-frame beta chains. Each CDR3 protein appears once, grouped with its most common genes and DNA. For this sample the table gives approximately 25,000 distinct CDR3 sequences, of which around two thirds were detected only once. Roughly 8% of the sample is in the top ten clones.

For these TCRs, the target antigens are not known. Sequencing was carried out using CD4+ T cells from blood, cultured in vitro. Receptors originate from a human donor who had recovered from COVID-19.

This clonotype turned up a few times. The chain employs TRBV6-2 or TRBV6-3 and TRBJ2-1; TRBD2 matches at 7 bases. The CDR3 covers 14 residues. The germline CDR1 and CDR2 sequences are MNHEY and SVGEGT. Trimming at V came to 5 bases and at J to 4 bases, leaving 5 bases not matched to a gene. The chain's CDR3 is CASSPRREYNEQFF. The CDR3 coding sequence is TGTGCCAGCAGTCCCCGGCGGGAGTACAATGAGCAGTTCTTC.

The chain has TRBV10-3 and TRBJ1-1; D unclear. V dropped 8 bases and J dropped 1 base, with 8 bases sitting between them. Germline values: CDR1 ENHRY, CDR2 SYGVKD. The CDR3 has 12 residues. This CDR3 is CAIGTANTEAFF. DNA for the CDR3: TGTGCCATCGGTACGGCGAACACTGAAGCTTTCTTT.

This chain connects TRBV30 to TRBJ1-1; the D is unclear. Trimming stripped 2 bases from V and 7 bases from J, with 8 bases between. Looked up from germline, CDR1 is GTSNPN and CDR2 is SVGIG (reference sequence). The CDR3 loop spans 11 amino acids. This CDR3 reads CAWSFVGEAFF. Here the CDR3 DNA reads TGTGCCTGGAGTTTCGTAGGTGAAGCTTTCTTT.

This chain joins TRBV19 and TRBJ1-1, with a weak D call TRBD1 (5 bases). V was shortened by 3 bases and J by 5 bases, with 19 bases between the two germline ends. This CDR3 contains 16 residues. Per the germline V gene, CDR1 is LNHDA and CDR2 is SQIVND (reference sequence). The CDR3 coding sequence is TGTGCCAGTAGTATTTGGGGCAGAAGGCCGGAGACTGAAGCTTTCTTT. It yields the protein CASSIWGRRPETEAFF.

The V and J genes are TRBV7-2 and TRBJ2-2; TRBD1 is a possible D gene (5 bases). This CDR3 spans 16 amino acids. Trimming stripped 6 bases from V and 0 bases from J, with 14 bases between. Looked up from germline, CDR1 is SGHTA and CDR2 is FQGNSA. The CDR3 DNA is TGTGCCAGCAGACCCCAAGGGGTCGCGAACACCGGGGAGCTGTTTTTT. Translating gives CASRPQGVANTGELFF.